The present entry profiles one T cell receptor beta chain with its context. No antigen is known for it. This sample stems from a study of cytomegalovirus exposure and HLA in healthy donors. V dropped 1 base and J dropped 0; count of bases not matched to a gene: 3. CDR3 length equals 16 residues. Per the germline V gene, CDR1 is SGHVS and CDR2 is FQNEAQ. Study results and caveats: A later analysis appeared to link common viral pathogens to several of the most significant clusters. In a later analysis, productive TCRs from donors in an Asian-associated ancestry cluster reportedly carried fewer N-insertions than the cohort mean.

PCR was performed using 60 Vbeta and 13 Jbeta primers. The protocol was immunoSEQ multiplex PCR, while the TCRdb copy is restricted to in-frame clones and leaves out a portion. This table has some 180,000 clones, around three quarters appearing once. The chain employs TRBV7-8 and TRBJ2-1, with 7 bases that match TRBD2. Source material: PBMCs. The origin of this receptor is a woman in her twenties or thirties in good health and CMV-seropositive. The CDR3 coding sequence is TGTGCCAGCAGCTTAGTTAGGACTAGCTCCTACAATGAGCAGTTCTTC. Its protein is CASSLVRTSSYNEQFF.